The 19 T cell receptor beta chains below come from one sample, sequenced in a study of T and B cells in COVID-19 patients. From blood, about 240-550 ng of genomic DNA served as TRB template. Multiplex PCR with BIOMED2 TRB-A/B primer pools amplified TRB rearrangements. TCRdb reanalysed the multiplex PCR reads using MiXCR and keeps one entry per CDR3 protein. The sample holds more than 15,000 distinct CDR3 sequences, 35% to 40% seen once. The sequenced material came from blood. The receptors derive from a human donor with active COVID-19.

Notes on this clonotype: In this CDR3 the conserved last residue, phenylalanine or tryptophan, is missing, so a read error is likely. The chain joins TRBV10-3 to TRBJ2-5; the match to TRBD2 covers 9 bases. Losses at the gene ends were 4 bases for V and 1 base for J; bases not matched to a gene: 1. The V gene's germline CDR1 is ENHRY and CDR2 SYGVKD. There are 14 residues in the CDR3. CDR3: CAISVSGGQETQYY. The CDR3 DNA sequence: TGTGCCATCAGTGTTAGCGGGGGCCAAGAGACCCAGTACTAC.

The chain joins TRBV19 to TRBJ1-2; unclear D gene. The germline V and J ends were trimmed by 2 bases and 0 bases, with 1 base remaining between them. The CDR3 contains 12 residues. Germline CDR1 reads LNHDA; CDR2 reads SQIVND (reference sequence). CDR3 sequence reads: CASSITNYGYTF. The DNA for the CDR3 is TGTGCCAGTAGTATAACTAACTATGGCTACACCTTC.

This clonotype is labeled medium-sized. The chain has TRBV29-1 and TRBJ2-2, with 9 bases identical to TRBD2. The CDR3 sequence is 14 residues long. V lost 3 bases and J lost 6; bases outside the gene matches: 5. Looked up from germline, CDR1 is SQVTM and CDR2 is ANQGSEA. In nucleotides, the CDR3 is TGCAGCGTTGAGCGTAGCGGGGGACCCGGGGAGCTGTTTTTT. This translates into CSVERSGGPGELFF.

This clonotype was counted ten times or more. The CDR3 nucleotides are TGTGCCAGTAGTATGTCTGGACAGCCCCAGCATTTT. Translated: CASSMSGQPQHF. The gene calls are TRBV19 and TRBJ1-5; no definite D call. The V end was cut by 3 bases, the J end by 7 bases, with 7 bases between. The germline CDR1 and CDR2 sequences are LNHDA and SQIVND (reference sequence). The CDR3 covers 12 residues.

This clonotype was counted only a few times. The chain has TRBV5-5 and TRBJ2-5, with 12 positions matching TRBD2. J was trimmed by 5 bases and V by 0 bases; bases with no gene match: 5. This CDR3 has 16 amino acids. In germline, CDR1 is SGHKS, CDR2 YYEKEE (reference sequence). The CDR3 reads CASSLALAGGPETQYF. The CDR3 nucleotides read TGTGCCAGCAGCTTGGCCCTAGCGGGGGGGCCTGAGACCCAGTACTTC.

The chain has TRBV6-2 or TRBV6-3 and TRBJ1-5; 8 positions agree with TRBD1. Germline V gene lookup returns CDR1 MNHEY and CDR2 SVGEGT. The CDR3 has 15 amino acids. Trimming removed 4 bases from V and 3 bases from J; junction bases left unmatched: 5. The CDR3 DNA reads TGTGCCAGCAGTTCCGCAGGGGGCTTCAATCAGCCCCAGCATTTT. It yields the protein CASSSAGGFNQPQHF.

This clonotype was recorded a few times. This chain connects TRBV27 to TRBJ1-6, with D unresolved. The length of the CDR3 is 14 residues. Germline lookup yields CDR1 MNHEY and CDR2 SMNVEV (reference sequence). Trimming cost V 2 bases and J 0 bases, with 2 bases left between them. The CDR3 nucleotides read TGTGCCAGCAGTTTAAGCTCCTATAATTCACCCCTCCACTTT. The encoded protein is CASSLSSYNSPLHF.

This sequence joins TRBV2 and TRBJ1-6, with 10 bases aligning to TRBD1. The CDR3 is 14 amino acids. Germline CDR1 and CDR2: SNHLY and FYNNEI. The V gene end was trimmed by 7 bases and the J gene end by 6 bases; junction bases not matched to a gene: 3. DNA for the CDR3: TGTGCCAGCACGGGACAGGGGATTAATTCACCCCTCCACTTT. It yields the protein CASTGQGINSPLHF.

The genes are TRBV6-1 and TRBJ2-7; TRBD1 matches at 7 bases. This CDR3 comprises 15 residues. J lost 2 bases, V lost 0 bases, and 4 bases had no gene match. Per germline, CDR1 MNHNS and CDR2 SASEGT. DNA for the CDR3: TGTGCCAGCAGTGAAGCCGGGACAGAAACCTACGAGCAGTACTTC. Translated: CASSEAGTETYEQYF.

This clonotype counts as medium-sized. The V gene is TRBV11-3, the J gene TRBJ2-3; 8 bases align to TRBD1. This CDR3 has 16 amino acids. The germline gives CDR1 SGHNT, CDR2 YENEEA. Losses at the gene ends were 5 bases for V and 1 base for J; bases not matched to a gene: 8. CDR3 region: CASSHGGDRRTDTQYF. DNA for the CDR3: TGTGCCAGCAGCCACGGTGGGGACAGGCGCACAGATACGCAGTATTTT.

This clonotype has just a few counts. V and J are TRBV29-1 and TRBJ1-3, with D hard to call. The V end was cut by 7 bases, the J end by 0 bases, with 10 bases between. The CDR3 has 13 amino acids. Germline assignment: CDR1 SQVTM and CDR2 ANQGSEA. CDR3 sequence reads: CSATGFSGNTIYF. CDR3 bases: TGCAGCGCCACCGGGTTCTCTGGAAACACCATATATTTT.

This clonotype was detected a few times. The J gene is TRBJ2-2, the V gene TRBV27, with D perhaps TRBD1 (5 bases). CDR1 and CDR2 (germline): MNHEY, SMNVEV (reference sequence). V dropped 6 bases and J dropped 5 bases, with 16 bases sitting between them. The CDR3 is made up of 15 amino acids. The CDR3 is CASSFRQTGTGELFF. The CDR3 nucleotides read TGTGCCAGCAGCTTCCGACAGACGGGTACCGGGGAGCTGTTTTTT.

This clonotype was counted a few times. The chain uses TRBV5-4 and TRBJ1-2; perhaps TRBD1 as D (6 bases). V was cut by 2 bases and J by 5 bases, with 13 bases left in between. CDR3 length equals 14 residues. Germline lookup yields CDR1 SGHNT and CDR2 YYREEE (reference sequence). The CDR3 region has the DNA TGTGCCAGCAGCTTACAACAGGGATTATATGGCTACACCTTC. Residues: CASSLQQGLYGYTF.

This clonotype was picked up many times. The chain carries TRBV18 and TRBJ1-6; TRBD1 might be the D (5 bases). V was pared by 4 bases and J by 5 bases, with 9 bases between. CDR1 is KGHSH, CDR2 LQKENI, per germline. This CDR3 has 14 residues. The CDR3 sequence: CASSLGTDNSPLHF. The CDR3, as DNA: TGTGCCAGCTCACTCGGGACGGATAATTCACCCCTCCACTTT.

The chain joins TRBV21-1 to TRBJ1-4; TRBD1 is taken as the D call from the table, unchecked against the DNA. TRBV21-1 is designated a pseudogene. The CDR3 runs to 18 residues. The CDR3 DNA sequence: TGTGCCTGCAGCAACACACAAGGCGACAGGGAAGTCAGTGAAAAACTGTTTTTT. It specifies CACSNTQGDREVSEKLFF.

V gene TRBV4-3 combines with J gene TRBJ2-7; D is possibly TRBD2 (5 bases). V gave up 0 bases and J gave up 2 bases, with 14 bases separating them. Germline V gives CDR1 LGHNA, CDR2 YSLEER. This CDR3 region has 16 residues. The CDR3 nucleotides are TGCGCCAGCAGCCAAGATTCGCAAAAGGGAGCCTACGAGCAGTACTTC. This translates into CASSQDSQKGAYEQYF.

The rearrangement joins TRBV5-6 to TRBJ2-3; D is uncertain. Deletions cut 0 bases from V and 5 bases from J, with 10 bases between. This CDR3 spans 14 amino acids. Looked up from germline, CDR1 is SGHDT and CDR2 is YYEEEE. The DNA for the CDR3 is TGTGCCAGCAGCTTGGCGGCCTTCCGAGATACGCAGTATTTT. Translation: CASSLAAFRDTQYF.

The gene calls are TRBV19 and TRBJ1-1, with D possibly TRBD1 on 5 matching bases. Germline V gene sequence: CDR1 LNHDA, CDR2 SQIVND (reference sequence). V was shortened by 10 bases and J by 5 bases, with 17 bases between the two germline ends. The CDR3 contains 13 residues. The CDR3 bases are TGTGCCATCAGGGACCTCGACCGGACTGAAGCTTTCTTT. As protein: CAIRDLDRTEAFF.

V is TRBV4-3 and J is TRBJ2-3, with 8 positions matching TRBD2. J gave up 5 bases and V 3 bases, and 16 bases lay outside the gene matches. This CDR3 is built from 18 residues. Germline V gene lookup returns CDR1 LGHNA and CDR2 YSLEER. CDR3 DNA sequence: TGCGCCAGCAGCCAGGTCCCTTCGAGCGGGGGAGGTCAAGATACGCAGTATTTT. It encodes CASSQVPSSGGGQDTQYF.